This TCR beta chain comes out of a study of PD-1 blockade in mismatch repair-deficient tumors (TCRdb year 2017). Study-level background: Between late 2013 and late 2016, the trial enrolled 80 to 95 consecutive patients with some twelve types of mismatch repair-deficient cancer, all of whom had received prior treatment and were progressing. Tumor-associated T cell clones were tracked in the peripheral blood of patients responding to PD-1 blockade by deep sequencing of TCR CDR3 regions.

From the germline V gene (reference sequence), CDR1 is GTSNPN and CDR2 is SVGIG. Trimming costs V 3 bases and J 0 bases, and their ends lie 9 bases apart. The CDR3 spans 14 residues, from the cysteine through the phenylalanine. The kept DNA is CDR3 alone, 42 bases in frame from the first base. Study-wide findings and limitations: Clones residing in the tumor, which were often undetectable in blood before treatment, expanded quickly after pembrolizumab and then contracted, generally before radiologic responses.

Libraries came from the immunoSEQ multiplex PCR assay. The source is immuneACCESS, and TCRdb retained only in-frame sequences with V and J called. Part of the clones is not carried over; for the studies checked, unresolved V genes explain less than half of this, and the remainder is unexplained. The sample includes around 120,000 clones, with around 87% observed a single time. Jointly, the top ten make up approximately 13% of the sample. For each enrolled patient, mismatch repair deficiency was established using either polymerase chain reaction or immunohistochemistry. A few patients who responded to pembrolizumab therapy underwent TCR sequencing. In the phase II trial, pembrolizumab PD-1 blockade was tested prospectively in advanced mismatch repair-deficient cancers, no matter which tissue of origin the cancers came from. Peripheral blood T cell samples were collected serially, before PD-1 blockade began and at several time points afterward. Blood sampling time points were reported as weeks after the first dose of pembrolizumab.

Regarding this clone: No cognate antigen has been identified for it. Base qualities are not recorded, but no much larger clone differs from it by a single base.

Sequencing was performed on peripheral blood, taken 44 weeks after starting pembrolizumab. The sequence derives from an adult with mismatch repair-deficient cancer. The chain employs TRBV30 and TRBJ1-3, with no reliable assignment of the D segment. The CDR3 region has the sequence CAWRWAYSGNTIYF. The nucleotide sequence reads TGTGCCTGGAGATGGGCATACTCTGGAAACACCATATATTTT.